This T cell receptor beta chain was identified during a study of radiotherapy plus CTLA-4 blockade in lung cancer. General study findings and limits: In blood, TCR clones derived from the tumor expanded after radiotherapy plus ipilimumab. Early clonal dynamics of blood T cells, together with interferon-beta, were reported as the best response predictor.

Repertoires were generated with immunoSEQ multiplex PCR, while TCRdb's copy carries only in-frame clones and drops some. Among some 110,000 clones listed, 85% to 90% were seen once. CDR3 size: 16 residues. V shed 3 bases and J shed 8 bases, with 21 bases lying between them. Germline V CDR1 and CDR2: SGHRS, YFSETQ. A note on this clone: Its specificity is unknown.

The sequencing here drew on peripheral blood, taken from a patient treated with radiotherapy plus ipilimumab. The receptor was isolated from a human donor with non-small cell lung cancer that progressed on radiotherapy plus ipilimumab. This rearrangement joins TRBV5-1 to TRBJ2-1, with D possibly being TRBD1 (6 bases). The CDR3 coding sequence is TGCGCCAGCAGCTCCCCCAGGGGTTCGTCGACGCATGAGCAGTTCTTC. Translated: CASSSPRGSSTHEQFF.